This T cell receptor beta chain was identified in a study of cytomegalovirus exposure and HLA in healthy donors. Study-wide background: Early on, a data release was issued that held roughly 86 million unique TCRs from HLA-typed donors.

This CDR3 region has 16 residues. J lost 7 bases, V lost 7 bases, and 16 bases had no gene match. CDR1 and CDR2 (germline): SNHLY, FYNNEI. The PCR made use of 60 Vbeta and 13 Jbeta primers. Clones were read by immunoSEQ multiplex PCR, and TCRdb kept only the in-frame ones, dropping some. The sample holds approximately 120,000 clones, roughly 82% seen once. General study findings and limits: Analysis was performed later, and it showed HLA-associated TCR beta chains to be more clonally expanded than equally common others. Follow-up analysis later connected one missense variant in DCLRE1C with trimming of TCR beta V- and J-genes.

The table lists this clone with a few counts. The antigen remains undetermined. Sequencing was carried out using PBMCs. This chain joins TRBV2 and TRBJ2-7; 10 nucleotides line up with TRBD1. This clonotype originated in a woman between 55 and 75 years old in good health and CMV-seropositive. CDR3 region: CASKGTGVYGFQEQYF. Written as DNA, the CDR3 is TGTGCCAGCAAGGGGACAGGGGTCTATGGGTTCCAGGAGCAGTACTTC.